These 17 T cell receptor beta chains were all obtained from the same sample, sequenced in a study of T cells in Graves' hyperthyroidism and ophthalmopathy. RNA transcripts gave rise to amplified TCR beta CDR3 regions. HTBI primers were used for first-round RT-PCR of the TCR CDR3. One entry per CDR3 protein results from TCRdb running MiXCR on the multiplex PCR reads. The sample consists of about 400,000 distinct CDR3 sequences, under 15% of them appearing once. Sequencing was done on a sample of blood. The receptors stem from a woman aged 25 to 39 with Graves' hyperthyroidism.

In its sample, this clonotype was seen many times. The V call is TRBV2, the J call TRBJ1-5, with D uncertain. The CDR3 sequence is 14 residues long. Germline loops: CDR1 SNHLY, CDR2 FYNNEI. The ends were cut back, 0 bases at V and 5 bases at J, with 8 bases in the middle. The CDR3 bases are TGTGCCAGCAGTGAAGCGCTTGCGGATCAGCCCCAGCATTTT. Residues: CASSEALADQPQHF.

This clonotype was observed many times. The CDR3 DNA reads TGTGCCAGCATAGCGGGATGGAACAATGAGCAGTTCTTC. It specifies CASIAGWNNEQFF. The V gene is TRBV6-2 or TRBV6-3, the J gene TRBJ2-1; 8 positions agree with TRBD2. The CDR3 is made up of 13 amino acids. Trimming at V came to 7 bases and at J to 5 bases, leaving 4 bases not matched to a gene. Germline lookup yields CDR1 MNHEY and CDR2 SVGEGT.

This clonotype was counted only a few times. The rearrangement links TRBV6-5 to TRBJ2-7; 7 nucleotides match TRBD2. Germline trimming cut 0 bases from V and 9 bases from J; bases unmatched to any gene: 14. The CDR3 is 16 amino acids. Germline values: CDR1 MNHEY, CDR2 SVGAGI. The CDR3 loop reads CASSYSIIAGRSTQYF. The CDR3 nucleotides are TGTGCCAGCAGTTACTCAATCATAGCGGGCCGCTCTACGCAGTACTTC.

This clonotype came up many times. The chain couples TRBV24-1 to TRBJ2-3; tentatively, D is TRBD1 (6 bases). V lost 3 bases to trimming and J lost 2 bases, with 11 bases between them. The CDR3 spans 15 residues. CDR1 and CDR2 from the germline V gene are KGHDR and SFDVKD. CDR3 DNA: TGTGCCACCAGTGATATACAGGGTTTCACAGATACGCAGTATTTT. Translation gives CATSDIQGFTDTQYF.

The CDR3 loop is CASSFGLAGEWYTGELFF. The CDR3 nucleotides read TGTGCCAGCAGCTTCGGACTAGCGGGAGAATGGTACACCGGGGAGCTGTTTTTT. J is TRBJ2-2 and V is TRBV5-6; 13 positions match TRBD2. The CDR3 is 18 amino acids. Germline CDR1 is SGHDT and CDR2 is YYEEEE. V was clipped by 2 bases and J by 3 bases; unmatched bases: 7.

In its sample, this clonotype was seen a few times. The chain recombines TRBV30 with TRBJ1-6, with TRBD1 as a possible D gene (5 bases). Trimming removed 3 bases from V and 8 bases from J, with 14 bases in between. Germline CDR1 reads GTSNPN; CDR2 reads SVGIG (reference sequence). The CDR3 totals 14 residues. The CDR3 DNA follows: TGTGCCTGGAGGCGTGGGGCCTGGGATTCACCCCTCCACTTT. Translating it yields CAWRRGAWDSPLHF.

On this clonotype: The CDR3 does not close with the conserved phenylalanine or tryptophan, likely indicating a read error. The chain has TRBV24-1 and TRBJ2-3; D is possibly TRBD1 (5 bases). Trimming stripped 5 bases from V and 6 bases from J, with 5 bases between. Looked up from germline, CDR1 is KGHDR and CDR2 is SFDVKD. This CDR3 comprises 11 residues. CDR3 loop: CATSGGDTQYS. Written as DNA, the CDR3 is TGTGCCACCAGTGGGGGCGATACGCAGTATTCT.

The V gene is TRBV9, the J gene TRBJ2-7; D is undetermined. CDR1 and CDR2 from the germline V gene are SGDLS and YYNGEE. CDR3 length: 13 amino acids. Trimming pared 4 bases from V and 4 bases from J, leaving 12 bases between. CDR3 bases: TGTGCCAGCAGCCCGAGTGTTCGGTACGAGCAGTACTTC. It is translated as CASSPSVRYEQYF. The variable domain in full, completed from reference TRBV9 and TRBJ2-7, reads DSGVTQTPKHLITATGQRVTLRCSPRSGDLSVYWYQQSLDQGLQFLIQYYNGEERAKGNILERFSAQQFPDLHSELNLSSLELGDSALYFCASSPSVRYEQYFGPGTRLTVT.

This clonotype was counted between two and nine times. The chain uses TRBV5-1 and TRBJ2-5; D is possibly TRBD1 (6 bases). The CDR3 has 15 amino acids. The V end lost 0 bases, the J end lost 1 base, and 10 bases lay between the germline ends. CDR1 and CDR2 from the germline V gene are SGHRS and YFSETQ. The CDR3, as DNA: TGCGCCAGCAGCTTGGAGACGGACAGCCAAGAGACCCAGTACTTC. This sequence encodes CASSLETDSQETQYF.

The table lists this clonotype with a few counts. The rearrangement uses TRBV12-3 or TRBV12-4 and TRBJ2-2; TRBD2 agrees at 7 bases. This CDR3 comprises 15 residues. With 3 bases clipped from V and 7 bases from J, the junction kept 8 bases outside the gene matches. The DNA of the CDR3 is TGTGCCAGCAGTTTGACGGGGGGTTCGGGCGGGGAGCTGTTTTTT. Amino acid sequence: CASSLTGGSGGELFF.

The table lists this clonotype with a few counts. The chain links TRBV5-1 to TRBJ1-2; TRBD1 agrees at 8 bases. Trimming cost V 0 bases and J 7 bases; bases outside gene matches: 5. Germline CDR1 is SGHRS and CDR2 is YFSETQ. This CDR3 has 14 residues. In nucleotides, the CDR3 is TGCGCCAGCAGCTTGGGGGGGACAGGTAGTGGCTACACCTTC. Its translation: CASSLGGTGSGYTF.

This clonotype has only a few counts. The J gene is TRBJ1-3, the V gene TRBV5-1, with D uncertain. The germline CDR1 and CDR2 sequences are SGHRS and YFSETQ. V was cut by 0 bases and J by 4 bases, with 8 bases left in between. The CDR3 totals 14 residues. The CDR3 is CASSLGRTGNTIYF. The CDR3 nucleotides are TGCGCCAGCAGCTTGGGTAGAACGGGAAACACCATATATTTT.

This clonotype was picked up many times. The genes are TRBV27 and TRBJ2-1, with D perhaps matching TRBD2 (5 bases). The CDR3 contains 14 residues. Germline V gives CDR1 MNHEY, CDR2 SMNVEV (reference sequence). V was trimmed by 3 bases and J by 8 bases, leaving 14 bases between them. The CDR3 DNA follows: TGTGCCAGCAGTTTCCTGCCCGGAGGCGATGAGCAGTTCTTC. It codes for CASSFLPGGDEQFF.

The V call is TRBV5-1, the J call TRBJ2-1, with TRBD2 matching over 9 bases. The CDR3 is 16 residues long. Looked up from germline, CDR1 is SGHRS and CDR2 is YFSETQ. Germline trimming cut 1 base from V and 8 bases from J; bases unmatched to any gene: 10. CDR3 sequence reads: CASSLWGTSLSHEQFF. Written as DNA, the CDR3 is TGCGCCAGCAGCTTGTGGGGGACTAGCTTGAGCCATGAGCAGTTCTTC.

There are a few counts of this clonotype. The chain couples TRBV6-2 or TRBV6-3 to TRBJ2-5; 9 positions match TRBD2. Trimming removed 0 bases from V and 5 bases from J; junction bases left unmatched: 19. The CDR3 has 20 amino acids. The germline CDR1 and CDR2 sequences are MNHEY and SVGEGT. This CDR3 reads CASSYSFGTKVAGASETQYF. The CDR3 coding sequence is TGTGCCAGCAGTTACTCGTTTGGTACAAAAGTAGCGGGAGCGTCGGAGACCCAGTACTTC.

This chain uses TRBV3-1 with TRBJ2-4; TRBD2 agrees at 8 bases. CDR1 is LGHDT and CDR2 is YNNKEL in the germline V gene (reference sequence). The CDR3 has 14 residues. Germline trimming cut 4 bases from V and 8 bases from J; bases unmatched to any gene: 7. The CDR3 DNA is TGTGCCAGCAGCCGCAATCCGGGAGGGGACATTCAGTACTTC. This gives the protein CASSRNPGGDIQYF. Variable domain in full (rest from reference TRBV3-1 and TRBJ2-4): DTAVSQTPKYLVTQMGNDKSIKCEQNLGHDTMYWYKQDSKKFLKIMFSYNNKELIINETVPNRFSPKSPDKAHLNLHINSLELGDSAVYFCASSRNPGGDIQYFGAGTRLSVL.

CDR3 loop: CASSMGASNQPQHF. In DNA, the CDR3 is TGTGCCAGTAGTATGGGCGCTAGCAATCAGCCCCAGCATTTT. The chain joins TRBV19 to TRBJ1-5; no definite D call. Germline V gives CDR1 LNHDA, CDR2 SQIVND (reference sequence). CDR3 length: 14 residues. The V gene lost 3 bases and the J gene lost 0 bases, with 6 bases spanning the gap.